This T cell receptor beta chain was recorded in a study of technical replicates of blood from a few donors. V lost 0 bases and J 0 bases, leaving 3 bases between the germline ends. The CDR3 runs 13 residues. The germline V gene has CDR1 SGHDT and CDR2 YYEEEE. This clone was detected only once. TCRdb keeps only in-frame clones here, not all; method: immunoSEQ multiplex PCR. Altogether roughly 80,000 clones are present, around 92% being singletons, with the ten largest covering 0.41%. This clonotype originated in a human donor in good health. The sequenced sample was T cells isolated from PBMCs. V gene TRBV5-6 combines with J gene TRBJ2-5, with D uncertain. The CDR3 loop is CASSLANQETQYF. CDR3 DNA: TGTGCCAGCAGCTTGGCCAACCAAGAGACCCAGTACTTC.